The clone carrying this T cell receptor (beta chain) was picked up many times. The sample originates from a study of shared clonotypes between healthy human individuals. Trimming removed 3 bases from V and 4 bases from J, with 11 bases in between. The CDR3 is 14 residues long. Germline CDR1 is MDHEN and CDR2 is SYDVKM. This table comes from immunoSEQ multiplex PCR, and its TCRdb copy is limited to in-frame clones, with some not included. The table lists approximately 88,000 clones, approximately 63% of them singletons. This rearrangement joins TRBV28 to TRBJ2-3; maybe TRBD1 (5 bases). Sequences were obtained from memory CD8+ T cells sorted from blood. Subset indicated: CD45RO+ cells pooled with CCR7-negative TemRA cells. This sequence was found in a man between 25 and 39 years old in good health. For the CDR3, the DNA is TGTGCCAGCAGTTTCGGTGGGGCTGCAGATACGCAGTATTTT. Translating gives CASSFGGAADTQYF. The full variable domain, with the rest looked up from reference TRBV28 and TRBJ2-3, is DVKVTQSSRYLVKRTGEKVFLECVQDMDHENMFWYRQDPGLGLRLIYFSYDVKMKEKGDIPEGYSVSREKKERFSLILESASTNQTSMYLCASSFGGAADTQYFGPGTRLTVL.